This T cell receptor (beta chain) was found in a study of technical replicates of blood from a handful of donors. Here immunoSEQ multiplex PCR was the method, and the copy in TCRdb shows in-frame clones only, minus some. The sample includes around 83,000 clones, roughly 94% of them seen just once. The CDR3 length is 16 residues. Germline CDR1 reads MNHNS; CDR2 reads SASEGT. V dropped 1 base and J dropped 8; count of bases not matched to a gene: 9. The sequenced sample was T cells isolated from PBMCs. The rearrangement uses TRBV6-1 and TRBJ2-7, with 12 bases fitting TRBD1. This clonotype was sampled from a human donor in good health. In DNA, the CDR3 is TGTGCCAGCAGTGAAGGTCCGGGACAGGGGGCTATGAAGCAGTACTTC. Translated: CASSEGPGQGAMKQYF.